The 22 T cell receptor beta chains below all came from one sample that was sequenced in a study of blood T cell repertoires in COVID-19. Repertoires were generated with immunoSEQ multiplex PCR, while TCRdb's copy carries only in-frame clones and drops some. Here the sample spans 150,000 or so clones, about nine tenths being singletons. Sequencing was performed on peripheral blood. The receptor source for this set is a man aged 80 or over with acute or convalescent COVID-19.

CDR3 residues: CASSSRGNTEAFF. In DNA, the CDR3 is TGTGCCAGCAGTTCCCGGGGAAACACTGAAGCTTTCTTT. The chain recombines TRBV6-2 or TRBV6-3 with TRBJ1-1; no firm D call. Trimming stripped 4 bases from V and 2 bases from J, with 8 bases between. The germline CDR1 and CDR2 sequences are MNHEY and SVGEGT. This CDR3 is 13 amino acids long.

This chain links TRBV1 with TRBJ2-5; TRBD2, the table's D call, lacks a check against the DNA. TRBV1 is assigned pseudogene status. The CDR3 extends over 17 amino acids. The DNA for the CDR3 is TGCACCAGCAGCCAAGATCGCGGACGACTACCCTTATGGGTCCAGTACTTC. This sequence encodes CTSSQDRGRLPLWVQYF.

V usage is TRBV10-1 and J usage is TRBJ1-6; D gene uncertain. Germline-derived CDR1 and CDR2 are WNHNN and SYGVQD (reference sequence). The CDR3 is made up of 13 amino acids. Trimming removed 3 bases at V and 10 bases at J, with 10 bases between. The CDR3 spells CASSEELVSPLHF. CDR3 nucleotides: TGCGCCAGCAGTGAAGAGTTGGTCTCACCCCTCCACTTT.

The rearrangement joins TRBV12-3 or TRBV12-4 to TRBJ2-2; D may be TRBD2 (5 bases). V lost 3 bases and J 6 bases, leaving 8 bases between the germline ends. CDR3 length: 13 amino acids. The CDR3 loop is CASSFPSPGELFF. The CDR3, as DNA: TGTGCCAGCAGTTTCCCTAGCCCCGGGGAGCTGTTTTTT.

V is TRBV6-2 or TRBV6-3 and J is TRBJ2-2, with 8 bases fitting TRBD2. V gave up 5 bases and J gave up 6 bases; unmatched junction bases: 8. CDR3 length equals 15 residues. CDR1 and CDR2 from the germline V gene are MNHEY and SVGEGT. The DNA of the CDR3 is TGTGCCAGCAGTAGGAATAGCGGGATCGCCGGGGAGCTGTTTTTT. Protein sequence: CASSRNSGIAGELFF.

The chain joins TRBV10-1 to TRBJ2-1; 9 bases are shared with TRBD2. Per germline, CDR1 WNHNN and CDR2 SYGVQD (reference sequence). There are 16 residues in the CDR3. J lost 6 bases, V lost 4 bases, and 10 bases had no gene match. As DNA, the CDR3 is TGCGCCAGCAGTGGATTCGGGCTAGCGGGGTCCAATGAGCAGTTCTTC. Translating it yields CASSGFGLAGSNEQFF.

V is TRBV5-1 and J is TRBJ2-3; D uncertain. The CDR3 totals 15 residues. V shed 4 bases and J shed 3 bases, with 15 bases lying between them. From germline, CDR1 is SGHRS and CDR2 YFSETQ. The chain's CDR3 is CASSPGSEKTDTQYF. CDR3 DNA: TGCGCCAGCAGCCCCGGTTCCGAAAAGACAGATACGCAGTATTTT.

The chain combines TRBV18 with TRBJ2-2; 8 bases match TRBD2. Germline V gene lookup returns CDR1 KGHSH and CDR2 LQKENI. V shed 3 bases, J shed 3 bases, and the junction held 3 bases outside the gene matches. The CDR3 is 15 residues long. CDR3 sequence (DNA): TGTGCCAGCTCACCCGCGGGGGGCGACACCGGGGAGCTGTTTTTT. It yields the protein CASSPAGGDTGELFF. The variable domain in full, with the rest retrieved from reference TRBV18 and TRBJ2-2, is NAGVMQNPRHLVRRRGQEARLRCSPMKGHSHVYWYRQLPEEGLKFMVYLQKENIIDESGMPKERFSAEFPKEGPSILRIQQVVRGDSAAYFCASSPAGGDTGELFFGEGSRLTVL.

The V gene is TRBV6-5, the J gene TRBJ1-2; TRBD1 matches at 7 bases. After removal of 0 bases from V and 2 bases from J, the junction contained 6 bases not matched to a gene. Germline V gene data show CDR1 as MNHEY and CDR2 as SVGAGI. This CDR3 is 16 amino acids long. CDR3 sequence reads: CASSYSKDRVNYGYTF. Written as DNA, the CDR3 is TGTGCCAGCAGTTACTCGAAAGACAGGGTAAACTATGGCTACACCTTC.

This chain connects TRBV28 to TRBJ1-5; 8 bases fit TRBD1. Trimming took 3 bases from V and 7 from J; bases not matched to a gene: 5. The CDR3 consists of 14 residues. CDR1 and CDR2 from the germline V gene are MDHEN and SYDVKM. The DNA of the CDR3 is TGTGCCAGCAGTTTTGGACAGGGAAGACAGCCCCAGCATTTT. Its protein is CASSFGQGRQPQHF.

Here the CDR3 reads CASSVGSGLVFGELFF. CDR3 coding DNA: TGTGCCAGCAGCGTAGGTTCGGGACTAGTGTTCGGGGAGCTGTTTTTT. The V gene is TRBV9, the J gene TRBJ2-2; 8 bases line up with TRBD2. The CDR3 runs to 16 residues. Trimming cost V 0 bases and J 7 bases; bases outside gene matches: 8. Germline lookup yields CDR1 SGDLS and CDR2 YYNGEE.

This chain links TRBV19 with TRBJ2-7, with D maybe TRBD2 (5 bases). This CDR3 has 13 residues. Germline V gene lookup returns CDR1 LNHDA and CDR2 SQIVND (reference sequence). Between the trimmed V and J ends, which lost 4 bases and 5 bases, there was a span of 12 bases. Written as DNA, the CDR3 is TGTGCCAGTAGTACTGTCGCGGGCCACGAGCAGTACTTC. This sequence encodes CASSTVAGHEQYF.

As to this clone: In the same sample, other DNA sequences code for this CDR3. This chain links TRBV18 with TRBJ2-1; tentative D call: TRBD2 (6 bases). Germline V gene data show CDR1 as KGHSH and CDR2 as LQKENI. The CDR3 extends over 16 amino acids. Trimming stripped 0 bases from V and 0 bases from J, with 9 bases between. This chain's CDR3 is CASSPPRGSSYNEQFF. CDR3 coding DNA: TGTGCCAGCTCACCACCGCGGGGCAGCTCCTACAATGAGCAGTTCTTC.

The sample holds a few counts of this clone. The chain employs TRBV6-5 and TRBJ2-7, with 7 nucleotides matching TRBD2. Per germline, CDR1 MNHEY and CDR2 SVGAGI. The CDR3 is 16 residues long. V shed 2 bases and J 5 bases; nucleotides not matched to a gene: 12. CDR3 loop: CASSYGSGRAQDEQYF. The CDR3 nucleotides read TGTGCCAGCAGTTACGGATCTGGGAGGGCCCAGGACGAGCAGTACTTC.

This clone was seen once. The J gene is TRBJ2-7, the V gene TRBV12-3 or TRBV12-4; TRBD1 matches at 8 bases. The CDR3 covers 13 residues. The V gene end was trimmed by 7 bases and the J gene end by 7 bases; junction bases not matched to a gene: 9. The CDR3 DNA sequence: TGTGCCAGCACTCTTTCAGGGGGCGGGGAGCAGTACTTC. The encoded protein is CASTLSGGGEQYF.

In nucleotides, the CDR3 is TGCAGCGTTGATCAAGGGGGCACTGAAGCTTTCTTT. This sequence encodes CSVDQGGTEAFF. The chain has TRBV29-1 and TRBJ1-1; D possibly corresponds to TRBD1 (6 bases). V lost 3 bases to trimming and J lost 4 bases, with 9 bases between them. Looked up from germline, CDR1 is SQVTM and CDR2 is ANQGSEA. This CDR3 is 12 amino acids long.

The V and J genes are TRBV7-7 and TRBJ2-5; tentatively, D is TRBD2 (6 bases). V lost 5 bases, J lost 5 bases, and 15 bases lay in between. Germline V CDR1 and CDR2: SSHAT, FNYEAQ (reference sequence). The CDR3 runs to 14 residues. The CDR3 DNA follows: TGTGCCAGCAGCCCTCCAGGGAGGTCTGAGACCCAGTACTTC. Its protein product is CASSPPGRSETQYF.

CDR3 region: CASSLMISSGANVLTF. DNA of the CDR3: TGTGCCAGCAGCTTGATGATCAGCTCTGGGGCCAACGTCCTGACTTTC. The chain recombines TRBV5-8 with TRBJ2-6; unclear D gene. This CDR3 has 16 residues. V gave up 1 base and J gave up 0 bases, with 8 bases separating them. Germline CDR1 is SGHTS and CDR2 is YDEGEE.

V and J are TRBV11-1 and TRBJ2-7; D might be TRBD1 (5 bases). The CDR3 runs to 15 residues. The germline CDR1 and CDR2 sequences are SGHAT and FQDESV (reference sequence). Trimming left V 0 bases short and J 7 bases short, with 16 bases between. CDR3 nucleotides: TGTGCCAGCAGCTTAGCGCAGGGCAGTCCGGAAGAGCAGTACTTC. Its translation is CASSLAQGSPEEQYF.

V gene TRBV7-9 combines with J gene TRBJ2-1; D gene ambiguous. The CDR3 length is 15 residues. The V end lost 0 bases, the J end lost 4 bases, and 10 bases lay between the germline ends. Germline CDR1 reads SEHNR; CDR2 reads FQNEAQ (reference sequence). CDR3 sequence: CASSLAALDYNEQFF. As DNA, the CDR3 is TGTGCCAGCAGCTTAGCTGCTTTAGATTACAATGAGCAGTTCTTC.

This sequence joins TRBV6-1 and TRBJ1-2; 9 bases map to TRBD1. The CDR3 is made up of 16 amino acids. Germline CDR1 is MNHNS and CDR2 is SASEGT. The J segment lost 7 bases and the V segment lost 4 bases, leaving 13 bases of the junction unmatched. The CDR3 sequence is CASSVGTGRSRSGYTF. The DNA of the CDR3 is TGTGCCAGCAGTGTAGGGACAGGGCGGTCGAGAAGTGGCTACACCTTC.

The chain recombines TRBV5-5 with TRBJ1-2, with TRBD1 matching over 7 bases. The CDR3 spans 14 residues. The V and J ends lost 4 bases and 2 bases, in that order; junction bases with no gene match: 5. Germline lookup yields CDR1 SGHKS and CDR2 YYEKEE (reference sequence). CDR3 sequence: CASSPQQGNYGYTF. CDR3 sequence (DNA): TGTGCCAGCAGCCCCCAACAGGGGAACTATGGCTACACCTTC.